This is a list of T cell receptor beta chains from one sample in a study of blood T cell repertoires in COVID-19. Assay used: immunoSEQ multiplex PCR; TCRdb lists only in-frame clones, some missing. This sample yields 150,000 to 200,000 clones, of which 75% to 85% are seen a single time; approximately 12% belongs to the top ten. The specimen sequenced was PBMCs or T cells enriched from blood (not recorded which). The receptors here all came from a man in his forties who had recovered from COVID-19. The CDR3 runs from the conserved cysteine through the conserved F or W. D genes are given only for firm matches. Only part of the rows carry a size: once, few, many, or a class if the clone is expanded.

D	V	J	size	DNA	CDR3
TRBD1	TRBV6-5	TRBJ2-7	many	TGTGCCAGCACCGGGACAGGGCTTCACGAGCAGTACTTC	CASTGTGLHEQYF
-	TRBV11-2	TRBJ2-5	-	TGTGCCAGCAGCTTGGGCCCCGCAGCCCAGACCCAGTACTTC	CASSLGPAAQTQYF
TRBD1	TRBV5-1	TRBJ1-2	-	TGCGCCAGCAAAATATCCGGGACAGGGACCGTGTATGGCTACACCTTC	CASKISGTGTVYGYTF
TRBD1	TRBV29-1	TRBJ2-7	once	TGCAGCGTGACCGAAAGGGACAGTAGGTACGAGCAGTACTTC	CSVTERDSRYEQYF
-	TRBV3-1/TRBV3-2	TRBJ1-5	-	TGTGCCAGCAGCCAAGCAGTCGGGGGATTGGAGCCCCAGCATTTT	CASSQAVGGLEPQHF
TRBD2	TRBV3-1/TRBV3-2	TRBJ2-5	-	TGTGCCAGCACCCGGGCTAGCGGAGAGACCCAGTACTTC	CASTRASGETQYF
-	TRBV2	TRBJ2-3	-	TGTGCCAGCGAACAGAGCACAGATACGCAGTATTTT	CASEQSTDTQYF
-	TRBV7-8	TRBJ1-5	few	TGTGCCAGCAGCTCCGTAACAGATTATCAGCCCCAGCATTTT	CASSSVTDYQPQHF
-	TRBV5-1	TRBJ2-2	few	TGCGCCAGCAGCTTGGTACTGGCCGCGGATTCGAACACCGGGGAGCTGTTTTTT	CASSLVLAADSNTGELFF
-	TRBV5-1	TRBJ2-3	-	TGCGCCAGCAGCTTGGATAGCGGAGGAGATACGCAGTATTTT	CASSLDSGGDTQYF